Listed below are T cell receptor beta chains from one sample, sequenced in a study of blood T cells in healthy people across ages. One entry per CDR3 protein, called by TCRdb with MiXCR from the 5' RACE reads. The data contain roughly 550,000 distinct CDR3 sequences, approximately 25% of them singletons. These data were also reused for a study on T cells of mothers and their children.

Material: blood. The receptors derive from a boy under 18 in good health. Each CDR3 is given with its conserved first and last residue. Fields, in order: D gene, V gene, clone size, J gene, CDR3 protein, CDR3 DNA. D genes are given only for firm matches. The listing skips clone size in some rows; elsewhere it reads once, few, many or a size class.

D: -; V: TRBV4-3; size: many; J: TRBJ2-7; CDR3: CASSQVTGRYEQYF; DNA: TGCGCCAGCAGCCAAGTCACAGGGAGGTACGAGCAGTACTTC
D: -; V: TRBV24-1; size: few; J: TRBJ1-5; CDR3: CATSDRGGDNNQPQHF; DNA: TGTGCCACCAGTGACCGTGGGGGGGACAACAATCAGCCCCAGCATTTT
D: TRBD1; V: TRBV6-1; size: few; J: TRBJ2-4; CDR3: CASRPFDRGHDKNIQYF; DNA: TGTGCCAGCAGACCCTTCGACAGGGGGCATGACAAAAACATTCAGTACTTC
D: -; V: TRBV7-9; size: -; J: TRBJ2-5; CDR3: CASSLASGWGQETQYF; DNA: TGTGCCAGCAGCTTAGCCTCAGGGTGGGGCCAAGAGACCCAGTACTTC
D: -; V: TRBV28; size: few; J: TRBJ2-1; CDR3: CASSRLQNEQFF; DNA: TGTGCCAGCAGCCGCCTACAGAATGAGCAGTTCTTC
D: -; V: TRBV6-2/TRBV6-3; size: few; J: TRBJ1-2; CDR3: CASSYLRRDPNYGYTF; DNA: TGTGCCAGCAGTTACCTCAGACGGGATCCTAACTATGGCTACACCTTC
D: -; V: TRBV28; size: -; J: TRBJ2-7; CDR3: CASSSPLYEQYF; DNA: TGTGCCAGCAGTTCTCCCCTCTACGAGCAGTACTTC
D: TRBD1; V: TRBV7-2; size: -; J: TRBJ1-3; CDR3: CASSSRGPGNAIYF; DNA: TGTGCCAGCAGCTCTAGGGGGCCTGGAAACGCCATATATTTT
D: TRBD1; V: TRBV27; size: -; J: TRBJ1-2; CDR3: CASSSGQGFYYGYTF; DNA: TGTGCCAGCAGTTCAGGACAGGGCTTCTACTATGGCTACACCTTC
D: TRBD2; V: TRBV29-1; size: many; J: TRBJ2-7; CDR3: CSVREDSYEQYF; DNA: TGCAGCGTTCGGGAGGACTCCTACGAGCAGTACTTC